This T cell receptor beta chain derives from a study of CD8+CD57+ T cells in acquired aplastic anemia. This clonotype was observed many times. TCR beta VDJ and CDR3 were profiled, and genomic DNA was the template. Via MiXCR, TCRdb re-called the reads, giving one row per CDR3 protein. The sample includes around 190,000 distinct CDR3 sequences, approximately 48% of them seen just once. The CDR3 covers 14 residues. Trimming cost V 6 bases and J 1 base; bases outside gene matches: 3. Germline V lookup: CDR1 DFQATT, CDR2 SNEGSKA (reference sequence). By flow cytometry, patients selected for sequencing had shown an expansion of CD8+CD57+ cells.

The J gene is TRBJ2-7, the V gene TRBV20-1, with 13 nucleotides matching TRBD2. The TCR comes from a human donor with aplastic anemia. Sequences were obtained from sorted CD4+, CD8+, or CD8+CD57+ T cells (not recorded which) from PBMCs. DNA for the CDR3: TGCAGTGCGAAGGGACTAGCGGGATCCTACGAGCAGTACTTC. Protein sequence: CSAKGLAGSYEQYF.